Reported below is one T cell receptor beta chain. What it binds is unknown. These data are taken from a study of cytomegalovirus exposure and HLA in healthy donors. Amplification used 60 Vbeta primers and 13 Jbeta primers. Study processing details: In a later analysis, some 80 million unique TCR beta chains included roughly 11 million shared by two or more donors. Here immunoSEQ multiplex PCR was the method, and the copy in TCRdb shows in-frame clones only, minus some. V and J calls plus clone size are reproduced from that table; the DNA served to infer D and trimming. The data hold roughly 160,000 clones, with over 70% observed a single time. General study points: There were reportedly fewer N-insertions in an Asian-associated ancestry cluster than the roughly 670-donor mean, in a later analysis.

The length of the CDR3 is 16 residues. V lost 3 bases to trimming and J lost 5 bases; unmatched junction nucleotides: 7. The V gene's germline CDR1 is KGHSH and CDR2 LQKENI. Sequencing was performed on PBMCs. This TCR came from a boy aged 2 to 10 in good health and CMV-seronegative. V usage is TRBV18 and J usage is TRBJ1-1, with TRBD1 identical over 12 bases. The CDR3 DNA reads TGTGCCAGCTCACCCCGGGACAGGGGGCGTGGGACTGAAGCTTTCTTT. This gives the protein CASSPRDRGRGTEAFF.